This TCR beta chain emerged from a study of CXCR3-negative and CXCR3-positive naive CD8 T cells. Germline V gives CDR1 LGHNT, CDR2 FRNRAP. This CDR3 has 13 residues. The libraries of TRB cDNA were constructed through 5' RACE using UMI labels. From its re-call of the 5' RACE reads, TCRdb lists each CDR3 protein once, without DNA. Here the sample table reports roughly 100,000 distinct CDR3 sequences. Specimen: naive CXCR3- CD8+ T cells from blood. Subset reported: CD45RO-CCR7+CD27+CD95- naive CD8+ T cells lacking CXCR3 (TNR3-). The clonotype originates from a human donor in good health. Some clones in this sample may be carry-over from other donors' samples. This chain links TRBV12-5 with TRBJ2-2; the D gene TCRdb calls, TRBD1, cannot be checked with no DNA. This CDR3 reads CASGADSLGELFF.